This passage covers 14 T cell receptor beta chains from one sample sequenced in a study of blood T cells in healthy people across ages. The authors ran a second PCR of 7 to 11 cycles using a sample-barcoded 5' primer and a J-beta primer mix. MiXCR, applied by TCRdb to the 5' RACE reads, yields one record per CDR3 protein. The repertoire has roughly 790,000 distinct CDR3 sequences, about 40% of them found once; the top ten carry 20% to 25%. The sample comprised blood. Receptor source: an older woman in good health.

This clonotype was counted between two and nine times. V gene TRBV7-2 combines with J gene TRBJ2-7; D call uncertain. The CDR3 spans 12 residues. Trimming took off 5 bases at V and 3 bases at J, with 8 bases between the two ends. Germline CDR1 is SGHTA and CDR2 is FQGNSA. DNA for the CDR3: TGTGCCAGCAGCCTACAGAACTACGAGCAGTACTTC. Translated, it gives CASSLQNYEQYF. Looking up the rest from reference TRBV7-2 and TRBJ2-7 gives the full variable domain: GAGVSQSPSNKVTEKGKDVELRCDPISGHTALYWYRQSLGQGLEFLIYFQGNSAPDKSGLPSDRFSAERTGGSVSTLTIQRTQQEDSAVYLCASSLQNYEQYFGPGTRLTVT.

The chain links TRBV6-2 or TRBV6-3 to TRBJ1-2; D unclear. The CDR3 runs 12 residues. Germline V gene lookup returns CDR1 MNHEY and CDR2 SVGEGT. Trimming stripped 4 bases from V and 4 bases from J, with 7 bases between. CDR3 region: CASSFTSYGYTF. The CDR3 bases are TGTGCCAGCAGTTTCACATCCTATGGCTACACCTTC.

This clonotype was recorded only once. V usage is TRBV27 and J usage is TRBJ2-7, with 9 nucleotides matching TRBD2. With 6 bases clipped from V and 0 bases from J, the junction kept 12 bases outside the gene matches. Germline V CDR1 and CDR2: MNHEY, SMNVEV (reference sequence). This CDR3 is 17 amino acids long. The DNA for the CDR3 is TGTGCCAGCAGGGCCCGTCGACTAGCGGACAGCTCCTACGAGCAGTACTTC. Its translation is CASRARRLADSSYEQYF.

The chain employs TRBV20-1 and TRBJ2-3, with TRBD2 matching over 7 bases. Germline CDR1 DFQATT, CDR2 SNEGSKA (reference sequence). This CDR3 has 12 amino acids. V trimming: 8 bases; J trimming: 5 bases; junction bases outside the gene matches: 7. The CDR3 loop is CSLYLAGDTQYF. CDR3 bases: TGCAGTCTTTACTTAGCGGGAGATACGCAGTATTTT.

This clonotype was seen many times. This rearrangement joins TRBV7-3 to TRBJ2-5, with D perhaps matching TRBD1 (6 bases). Germline V gives CDR1 SGHTA, CDR2 FQGTGA. V was trimmed by 8 bases and J by 7 bases, leaving 17 bases between them. CDR3 length: 13 residues. The CDR3 nucleotides read TGTGCCAGCCGCCGGGACACCTACGGGACCCAGTACTTC. Protein: CASRRDTYGTQYF.

CDR3 sequence (DNA): TGTGCCAGCAGTCCTTCCGGGACAGGGGTCCTTCCCCTCCACTTT. Its protein product is CASSPSGTGVLPLHF. The chain combines TRBV6-5 with TRBJ1-6; 10 bases match TRBD1. The V and J ends lost 5 bases and 13 bases, in that order; junction bases with no gene match: 11. CDR3 length: 15 amino acids. Germline CDR1 MNHEY, CDR2 SVGAGI.

The chain is built from TRBV2 and TRBJ2-7; D is possibly TRBD1 (6 bases). CDR3 length equals 15 residues. Germline V gene sequence: CDR1 SNHLY, CDR2 FYNNEI. Between the trimmed V and J ends, which lost 6 bases and 0 bases, there was a span of 15 bases. The CDR3 DNA reads as TGTGCCAGCAGGGAACAGGGACACTTCTCCTACGAGCAGTACTTC. Its translation is CASREQGHFSYEQYF.

This clonotype was picked up one time. The chain employs TRBV6-1 and TRBJ2-7, with D possibly matching TRBD2 (6 bases). Trimming pared 4 bases from V and 4 bases from J, leaving 14 bases between. This CDR3 comprises 14 residues. From germline, CDR1 is MNHNS and CDR2 SASEGT. CDR3 sequence (DNA): TGTGCCAGCAGTGGCGGACTAAAGCGGTACGAGCAGTACTTC. Protein sequence: CASSGGLKRYEQYF.

The rearrangement links TRBV6-2 or TRBV6-3 to TRBJ2-7; 7 positions agree with TRBD2. V trimming: 8 bases; J trimming: 2 bases; junction bases outside the gene matches: 9. The CDR3 length is 14 residues. Per the germline V gene, CDR1 is MNHEY and CDR2 is SVGEGT. The CDR3 here is CASQRGRTPYEQYF. Here the CDR3 DNA reads TGTGCCAGCCAACGCGGGAGAACCCCCTACGAGCAGTACTTC.

The J gene is TRBJ2-7, the V gene TRBV5-6; perhaps D is TRBD1 or TRBD2 (5 bases each). The CDR3 covers 17 residues. Germline V CDR1 and CDR2: SGHDT, YYEEEE. Trimming cost V 1 base and J 7 bases, with 24 bases left between them. CDR3 amino acids: CASSLRRGQGSEDEQYF. DNA of the CDR3: TGTGCCAGCAGCTTGCGGCGTGGGCAGGGTAGCGAGGATGAGCAGTACTTC. Complete variable domain (other parts from reference TRBV5-6 and TRBJ2-7): DAGVTQSPTHLIKTRGQQVTLRCSPKSGHDTVSWYQQALGQGPQFIFQYYEEEERQRGNFPDRFSGHQFPNYSSELNVNALLLGDSALYLCASSLRRGQGSEDEQYFGPGTRLTVT.

The gene calls are TRBV10-3 and TRBJ1-2, with D maybe TRBD1 (5 bases). This CDR3 has 15 residues. The V end was cut by 4 bases, the J end by 5 bases, with 17 bases between. Germline V gene lookup returns CDR1 ENHRY and CDR2 SYGVKD. The CDR3 spells CAISGSGGAGYGYTF. In DNA, the CDR3 is TGTGCCATCAGTGGATCAGGAGGGGCCGGTTATGGCTACACCTTC.

V is TRBV18 and J is TRBJ2-5; possible D gene TRBD1, 7 bases. The CDR3 has 15 amino acids. V gave up 3 bases and J gave up 5 bases, with 16 bases separating them. The germline V gene encodes CDR1 KGHSH and CDR2 LQKENI. CDR3 sequence reads: CASSPAQGGAETQYF. The CDR3, as DNA: TGTGCCAGCTCACCTGCCCAGGGGGGCGCGGAGACCCAGTACTTC.

The J gene is TRBJ2-1, the V gene TRBV7-2; TRBD1 is a possible D gene (5 bases). The germline gives CDR1 SGHTA, CDR2 FQGNSA. The CDR3 is made up of 16 amino acids. V gave up 5 bases and J gave up 5 bases, with 19 bases separating them. The CDR3 reads CASSQPLGVGHNEQFF. The CDR3 DNA follows: TGTGCCAGCAGCCAACCCCTAGGGGTGGGGCACAATGAGCAGTTCTTC. Full variable domain (remainder filled in from reference TRBV7-2 and TRBJ2-1): GAGVSQSPSNKVTEKGKDVELRCDPISGHTALYWYRQSLGQGLEFLIYFQGNSAPDKSGLPSDRFSAERTGGSVSTLTIQRTQQEDSAVYLCASSQPLGVGHNEQFFGPGTRLTVL.

This clonotype has a count of ten or more. The chain has TRBV7-2 and TRBJ1-4; the D gene is possibly TRBD1 (6 bases). V dropped 1 base and J dropped 4 bases, with 10 bases sitting between them. Germline V lookup: CDR1 SGHTA, CDR2 FQGNSA. This CDR3 spans 15 amino acids. CDR3 coding DNA: TGTGCCAGCAGCTTAGGCGGGGGCAGTAATGAAAAACTGTTTTTT. This gives the protein CASSLGGGSNEKLFF.